The 16 T cell receptor beta chains presented below share a single source sample, sequenced in a study of cytomegalovirus exposure and HLA in healthy donors (dated by TCRdb to about 2017). The receptor library was made with the immunoSEQ multiplex PCR assay. For the multiplex PCR, a mixture combining 60 forward primers for TCR Vbeta segments and 13 reverse primers for TCR Jbeta segments was used. TCRdb limited this immuneACCESS table to in-frame rearrangements with V and J called. A share of clones is missing; checked studies link under half to unresolved V genes, and the rest is unexplained. The sample table records roughly 110,000 clones; 65% to 80% of these occur just once. Around 6.4% of the sample goes to the ten largest clones. The sequencing input was PBMCs. Every receptor here comes from a woman aged 45-60 years in good health and CMV-seropositive.

CDR3 protein: CASTGSNSYEQYF. DNA of the CDR3: TGTGCCAGCACGGGTAGTAACTCCTACGAGCAGTACTTC. The V call is TRBV9, the J call TRBJ2-7; D is ambiguous. Between the trimmed V and J ends, which lost 6 bases and 0 bases, there was a span of 10 bases. Germline assignment: CDR1 SGDLS and CDR2 YYNGEE. This CDR3 is 13 amino acids long.

This chain connects TRBV5-6 to TRBJ2-3; D unclear. The V gene lost 3 bases and the J gene lost 1 base, with 6 bases spanning the gap. CDR3 length: 13 amino acids. Germline CDR1 and CDR2: SGHDT and YYEEEE. The CDR3 DNA reads TGTGCCAGCAGCTCGGTCGGCACAGATACGCAGTATTTT. Translation gives CASSSVGTDTQYF.

The rearrangement uses TRBV9 and TRBJ1-1; no definite D call. The V end was cut by 0 bases, the J end by 4 bases, with 13 bases between. The CDR3 spans 15 residues. Germline V gene lookup returns CDR1 SGDLS and CDR2 YYNGEE. The CDR3 spells CASSVGLLSPTEAFF. The CDR3 DNA follows: TGTGCCAGCAGCGTAGGTCTCCTGAGCCCCACTGAAGCTTTCTTT.

This clone was seen a single time. The chain has TRBV29-1 and TRBJ2-3; D is uncertain. Trimming shortened V by 2 bases and J by 6 bases, and 9 bases separated the two germline ends. This CDR3 is 12 amino acids long. The germline CDR1 and CDR2 sequences are SQVTM and ANQGSEA. CDR3 nucleotide sequence: TGCAGCGTTGAAACGCCCGGGGATACGCAGTATTTT. Translated: CSVETPGDTQYF.

A word on this clone: At one end the junction does not follow the germline gene, possibly because of a read error. The rearrangement joins TRBV4-2 to TRBJ1-6; possibly TRBD1 for D (6 bases). Per the germline V gene, CDR1 is LGHNA and CDR2 is YNFKEQ. The CDR3 runs to 16 residues. The CDR3 DNA is TGTGCCAGCAACCAAGACAGGCCCCGCGATAATTCACCCCTCCACTTT. Translation: CASNQDRPRDNSPLHF.

The chain is built from TRBV5-1 and TRBJ1-1; D may be TRBD1 (6 bases). Germline values: CDR1 SGHRS, CDR2 YFSETQ. V was clipped by 2 bases and J by 5 bases, with 16 bases between them. CDR3 length: 15 amino acids. CDR3 residues: CASSLEGGRWTEAFF. CDR3 bases: TGCGCCAGCAGCTTAGAAGGGGGACGGTGGACTGAAGCTTTCTTT.

V gene TRBV2 combines with J gene TRBJ2-3, with 7 nucleotides matching TRBD2. The CDR3 consists of 14 residues. The V gene's germline CDR1 is SNHLY and CDR2 FYNNEI. The junction had 10 bases not matched to a gene; V was cut back by 8 bases and J by 5 bases. The CDR3 sequence is CASLRDYLQDTQYF. CDR3 sequence (DNA): TGTGCCAGCCTCCGGGACTACCTCCAAGATACGCAGTATTTT.

J is TRBJ2-1 and V is TRBV27, with a weak D call TRBD2 (5 bases). Trimming left V 5 bases short and J 10 bases short, with 21 bases between. The germline CDR1 and CDR2 sequences are MNHEY and SMNVEV (reference sequence). This CDR3 region has 15 residues. CDR3 protein: CASSPRLGPSKEQFF. As DNA, the CDR3 is TGTGCCAGCAGTCCCCGTCTAGGGCCTAGCAAAGAGCAGTTCTTC.

This clone occurred once. An end of the junction differs from the germline gene, which may be a read error. This rearrangement joins TRBV18 to TRBJ1-4; 8 bases are a match to TRBD1. There are 16 residues in the CDR3. Germline CDR1 and CDR2: KGHSH and LQKENI. CDR3 loop: CASSPLPGQAKEKLFF. As DNA, the CDR3 is TGTGCCAGCTCACCGTTACCGGGACAGGCTAAAGAAAAACTGTTTTTT.

The chain couples TRBV18 to TRBJ1-5; D is possibly TRBD1 (6 bases). CDR1 is KGHSH and CDR2 is LQKENI in the germline V gene. The ends were cut back, 3 bases at V and 1 base at J, with 10 bases in the middle. The CDR3 consists of 15 residues. CDR3 in amino acids: CASSPTGISNQPQHF. CDR3 in DNA: TGTGCCAGCTCACCTACAGGGATAAGCAATCAGCCCCAGCATTTT.

V usage is TRBV19 and J usage is TRBJ2-1; 7 nucleotides align to TRBD1. This CDR3 region has 13 residues. After removal of 5 bases from V and 10 bases from J, the junction contained 8 bases not matched to a gene. Germline V lookup: CDR1 LNHDA, CDR2 SQIVND (reference sequence). In DNA, the CDR3 is TGTGCCAGTAGTCAGAGACAGGGAACCGAGCAGTTCTTC. This gives the protein CASSQRQGTEQFF.

The chain joins TRBV28 to TRBJ2-2; D remains ambiguous. The germline V and J ends were trimmed by 2 bases and 2 bases, with 6 bases remaining between them. CDR1 is MDHEN, CDR2 SYDVKM, per germline. The CDR3 loop spans 14 amino acids. CDR3 sequence (DNA): TGTGCCAGCAGTTTAGCAGGAAACACCGGGGAGCTGTTTTTT. It codes for CASSLAGNTGELFF.

The V and J genes are TRBV7-9 and TRBJ2-1, with 9 bases aligning to TRBD1. J was trimmed by 0 bases and V by 5 bases; bases with no gene match: 11. The CDR3 covers 18 residues. From germline, CDR1 is SEHNR and CDR2 FQNEAQ (reference sequence). The CDR3 DNA reads as TGTGCCAGCAGCACCTCCGGGACAGGGATTCCCTCCTACAATGAGCAGTTCTTC. Amino acid sequence: CASSTSGTGIPSYNEQFF.

The J gene is TRBJ2-6, the V gene TRBV2; no firm D call. This CDR3 spans 15 amino acids. With 7 bases removed from V and 3 bases from J, the gap between germline ends came to 13 bases. The germline V gene has CDR1 SNHLY and CDR2 FYNNEI. This CDR3 is CASTLEENGANVLTF. CDR3 DNA sequence: TGTGCCAGCACCCTCGAGGAGAATGGGGCCAACGTCCTGACTTTC.

In this sample, this clone turned up once. V gene TRBV27 combines with J gene TRBJ2-7; 11 positions agree with TRBD2. This CDR3 comprises 16 residues. Trimming removed 6 bases from V and 4 bases from J; junction bases left unmatched: 11. Germline CDR1 reads MNHEY; CDR2 reads SMNVEV (reference sequence). CDR3 sequence reads: CASRLALSGGVYEQYF. CDR3 bases: TGTGCCAGCAGACTCGCCCTTAGCGGGGGGGTGTACGAGCAGTACTTC.

The rearrangement joins TRBV6-1 to TRBJ1-2; D gene unclear. Trimming shortened V by 0 bases and J by 3 bases, and 8 bases separated the two germline ends. The CDR3 contains 14 residues. Germline V gene lookup returns CDR1 MNHNS and CDR2 SASEGT. The CDR3 here is CASSEATLDYGYTF. The CDR3, as DNA: TGTGCCAGCAGTGAAGCGACACTAGACTATGGCTACACCTTC.